The rows below give T cell receptor beta chains drawn from one sample of a study of CD8 T cells in ankylosing spondylitis. TCRdb passed the 5' RACE reads through MiXCR, listing each CDR3 protein once. Of roughly 240,000 distinct CDR3 sequences in the sample, approximately 8% were seen once. Source material: blood, either unsorted or a sorted T cell fraction (not recorded which). The origin of the receptors is a female donor with ankylosing spondylitis or in good health (not recorded which). Both conserved end residues are part of each CDR3. Each record gives: V gene, D gene, J gene, clone size, CDR3 DNA, CDR3 protein. A D gene is named only where the DNA matches it firmly. Clone size is not always given. Where it is, it says once, few, many or a class for expanded clones.

TRBV30,.,TRBJ2-5,.,TGTGCCTGGAGTGGGACAGAAGAGACCCAGTACTTC,CAWSGTEETQYF
TRBV19,.,TRBJ1-2,few,TGTGCTTCCAGTGTGAGCGGGACGTATGGCTACACCTTC,CASSVSGTYGYTF
TRBV2,.,TRBJ1-5,many,TGTGCCAGCACTTTAACGGGTTATCAGCCCCAGCATTTT,CASTLTGYQPQHF
TRBV20-1,TRBD2,TRBJ2-1,many,TGCAGTGCTTCCCGGGGACTAGCGGGAGGGCCAGGAAACAATGAGCAGTTCTTC,CSASRGLAGGPGNNEQFF
TRBV25-1,.,TRBJ2-7,many,TGTGCCAGCAGTTCCGGTCTGTACGAGCAGTACTTC,CASSSGLYEQYF
TRBV4-2,.,TRBJ2-7,many,TGTGCCAGCAGCCAAGGGCAAAGTATTTCCTACGAGCAGTACTTC,CASSQGQSISYEQYF
TRBV13,.,TRBJ2-3,many,TGTGCCAGTTACCCGGGCCTCAAGTATTTCACAGATACGCAGTATTTT,CASYPGLKYFTDTQYF
TRBV20-1,.,TRBJ2-1,.,TGCAGTGCTTCCGTACAGGGTTTTTCCTACAATGAGCAGTTCTTC,CSASVQGFSYNEQFF
TRBV7-2,TRBD1,TRBJ2-7,many,TGTGCCAGCACCGGACAGGGGTGGGCCTACGAGCAGTACTTC,CASTGQGWAYEQYF
TRBV4-1,TRBD2,TRBJ2-3,many,TGCGCCAGCAGCCAAGTGCGCTTAGCGGGAGGGCCAGATACGCAGTATTTT,CASSQVRLAGGPDTQYF
TRBV18,.,TRBJ2-7,many,TGTGCCAGCTCACCGGGAGAGGCCCATTTAACCTACGAGCAGTACTTC,CASSPGEAHLTYEQYF
TRBV24-1,.,TRBJ2-1,many,TGTGCCACCAGTGAAAAAGGTGGCAATGAGCAGTTCTTC,CATSEKGGNEQFF
TRBV20-1,.,TRBJ1-3,many,TGCAGTGCTAGACCCCCAGGAAACACCATATATTTT,CSARPPGNTIYF
TRBV18,.,TRBJ2-3,many,TGTGCCAGCTCACCACCTCTTGCAGGCACAGATACGCAGTATTTT,CASSPPLAGTDTQYF
TRBV29-1,TRBD2,TRBJ2-1,many,TGCAGCGTTGAAGGAGCTGGCGGGAGCTCCTACAATGAGCAGTTCTTC,CSVEGAGGSSYNEQFF
TRBV6-2/TRBV6-3,TRBD2,TRBJ2-1,few,TGTGCCAGCACCAACTGGGGGGCTAGCGGGAGATCGCAGTTCTTC,CASTNWGASGRSQFF
TRBV4-3,.,TRBJ2-1,many,TGCGCCAGCAGCCTGTCAACTCGAACCTACAATGAGCAGTTCTTC,CASSLSTRTYNEQFF
TRBV7-2,.,TRBJ2-3,few,TGTGCCAGCAGCTTAGTGTCTAGCTGGGGCACAGATACGCAGTATTTT,CASSLVSSWGTDTQYF
TRBV12-3/TRBV12-4,.,TRBJ2-2,many,TGTGCCAGCAGTTTATCCATAAGGTCGAACACCGGGGAGCTGTTTTTT,CASSLSIRSNTGELFF
TRBV7-2,TRBD2,TRBJ2-3,few,TGTGCCAGCAGCTTTCTAGCGGCCACAGATACGCAGTATTTT,CASSFLAATDTQYF
TRBV20-1,.,TRBJ2-5,many,TGCAGTGCTAGTGACCGGGTTTTGGTAGAGACCCAGTACTTC,CSASDRVLVETQYF
TRBV12-3/TRBV12-4,TRBD2,TRBJ2-7,many,TGTGCCAGCAGGCTCTCACTAGCGGGAGGGAGCGAGCAGTACTTC,CASRLSLAGGSEQYF
TRBV19,.,TRBJ1-1,few,TGTGCCAGTAGTTCCCGACAGTTGAACACTGAAGCTTTCTTT,CASSSRQLNTEAFF
TRBV2,.,TRBJ2-3,few,TGTGCCAGCAAAGCGAGGGGGGGGCCAGATACGCAGTATTTT,CASKARGGPDTQYF
TRBV20-1,TRBD1,TRBJ2-4,many,TGCAGTGCCTTCACAGGGGGCGCGTCCAAAAACATTCAGTACTTC,CSAFTGGASKNIQYF
TRBV11-2,.,TRBJ2-7,many,TGTGCCAGCAGCCTTCCTGGCGAGCAGTACTTC,CASSLPGEQYF
TRBV24-1,.,TRBJ2-3,many,TGTGCCACCAGTGATGATGGGTCTACAGATACGCAGTATTTT,CATSDDGSTDTQYF
TRBV7-2,.,TRBJ1-1,many,TGTGCCAGCAGCTTCAGTAGCAGAGGGCCTGAAGCTTTCTTT,CASSFSSRGPEAFF
TRBV12-3/TRBV12-4,.,TRBJ2-1,many,TGTGCCAGCAGTACAAGGCCTAGTCAGGCCTACAATGAGCAGTTCTTC,CASSTRPSQAYNEQFF
TRBV2,.,TRBJ2-1,many,TGTGCCAGCGCAGGCTTGACATTCAATGAGCAGTTCTTC,CASAGLTFNEQFF
TRBV28,.,TRBJ1-5,many,TGTGCCAGCAGCCGAACCCTTACAGCTAGCAATCAGCCCCAGCATTTT,CASSRTLTASNQPQHF
TRBV6-1,.,TRBJ2-1,many,TGTGCCAGTCACGGGGAGGCAGGGGGCTCCTACAATGAGCAGTTCTTC,CASHGEAGGSYNEQFF
TRBV18,.,TRBJ2-5,many,TGTGCCAGCTCACCACCGGGCGGTTCAGAGACCCAGTACTTC,CASSPPGGSETQYF
TRBV24-1,TRBD1,TRBJ1-1,many,TGTGCCACCAGAGATACAGGGGCGGGCACTGAAGCTTTCTTT,CATRDTGAGTEAFF
TRBV5-1,.,TRBJ2-5,many,TGCGCCAGCAGCTTGGACAGGGTTGAAACCCAGTACTTC,CASSLDRVETQYF
TRBV12-3/TRBV12-4,.,TRBJ2-7,few,TGTACCAGCAGAACTACCGCGGGGTCCTACGAGCAGTACTTC,CTSRTTAGSYEQYF
TRBV7-2,.,TRBJ2-3,many,TGTGCCAGCAGCTTAGGGTGGAGTAGCAGCTCAGATACGCAGTATTTT,CASSLGWSSSSDTQYF
TRBV20-1,.,TRBJ2-1,many,TGCAGTGCTAGGGGAATCGGGAGACCGAAGGCCGCTGAGCAGTTCTTC,CSARGIGRPKAAEQFF
TRBV6-1,.,TRBJ1-2,many,TGTGCCAGCAGAAAGGACAGCAGGTTATATGGCTACACCTTC,CASRKDSRLYGYTF
TRBV20-1,TRBD2,TRBJ2-2,.,TGCAGTGCTAGGGGGCTAGCGGGAATTAACACCGGGGAGCTGTTTTTT,CSARGLAGINTGELFF
TRBV20-1,TRBD1,TRBJ2-3,few,TGCAGTGCTAGTTGGGGACAGGTTACGGCAGATACGCAGTATTTT,CSASWGQVTADTQYF
TRBV12-3/TRBV12-4,TRBD1,TRBJ2-7,.,TGTGCCAGCAGTCCATCGACAGGGGGTAGGTACGAGCAGTACTTC,CASSPSTGGRYEQYF
TRBV3-1,TRBD1,TRBJ1-1,.,TGTGCCAGCAGCCAACGGACAGGAGCCATGAACACTGAAGCTTTCTTT,CASSQRTGAMNTEAFF
TRBV7-9,.,TRBJ2-3,.,TGTGCCAGCAGCTTAGCGGTGGGCACAGATACGCAGTATTTT,CASSLAVGTDTQYF
TRBV15,.,TRBJ2-7,.,TGTGCCACCAGCGACAGGACGGGACCCTACGAGCAGTACTTC,CATSDRTGPYEQYF
TRBV19,.,TRBJ2-1,.,TGTGCCAGTAGCCTAAGCGGGTCACAGAACAATGAGCAGTTCTTC,CASSLSGSQNNEQFF